This T cell receptor beta chain was sequenced for a study of metastatic and nonmetastatic thyroid tumors. Overall study: From malignant and benign thyroid patients, repertoires in blood and in tumor or nodule tissue were compared. Study-wide points: Reported TCR beta diversity, measured in blood and tumor, was significantly higher for malignant thyroid tumors than for benign nodules.

Original data processing: Variation in CDR3 across clinicopathological groups served as the basis for constructing a distant-metastasis classifier in papillary thyroid cancer. MiXCR reprocessed the PCR reads for TCRdb. TCRdb's processing, not the authors' own work, is the source of the V and J calls. In the table there are about 13,000 clones, approximately 23% of which are singletons. Thyroid surgery had not been preceded by any treatment in any patient. Turning to this clone: Its antigen remains unknown.

This CDR3 spans 17 amino acids. Germline V gene lookup returns CDR1 SGHAT and CDR2 FQDESV (reference sequence). The J segment lost 2 bases and the V segment lost 3 bases, leaving 7 bases of the junction unmatched. The origin of this receptor is a female donor with papillary thyroid cancer or a benign thyroid nodule (not recorded which). Some clones in this sample may be carry-over from other donors' samples. The chain uses TRBV11-1 and TRBJ2-2; 9 positions agree with TRBD1. The source material was adjacent normal tissue. The CDR3 loop is CASSFSSGQGNTGELFF. DNA for the CDR3: TGTGCCAGCAGCTTTTCATCGGGACAGGGAAACACCGGGGAGCTGTTTTTT. Combining the CDR3 with reference TRBV11-1 and TRBJ2-2 gives the whole variable domain EAEVAQSPRYKITEKSQAVAFWCDPISGHATLYWYRQILGQGPELLVQFQDESVVDDSQLPKDRFSAERLKGVDSTLKIQPAELGDSAMYLCASSFSSGQGNTGELFFGEGSRLTVL.